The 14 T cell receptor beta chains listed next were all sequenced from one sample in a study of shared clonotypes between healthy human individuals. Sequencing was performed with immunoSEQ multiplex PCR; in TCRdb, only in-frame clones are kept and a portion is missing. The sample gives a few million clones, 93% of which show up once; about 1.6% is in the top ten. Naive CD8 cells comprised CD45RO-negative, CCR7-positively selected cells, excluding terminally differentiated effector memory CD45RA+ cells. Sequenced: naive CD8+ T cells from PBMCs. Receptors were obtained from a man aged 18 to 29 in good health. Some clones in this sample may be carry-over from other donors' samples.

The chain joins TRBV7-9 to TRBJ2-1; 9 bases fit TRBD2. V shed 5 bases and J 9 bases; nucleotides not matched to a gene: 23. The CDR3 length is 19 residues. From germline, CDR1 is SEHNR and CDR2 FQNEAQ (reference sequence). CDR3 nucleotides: TGTGCCAGCAGCCATCCTCTCACAGGCGGGAGGGCCGGAGGGCGTGAGCAGTTCTTC. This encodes CASSHPLTGGRAGGREQFF.

CDR3 bases: TGTGCCAGCAGTCCCTTGCCAGGGACTGAAGCTTTCTTT. It codes for CASSPLPGTEAFF. J is TRBJ1-1 and V is TRBV27, with a tentative D call TRBD1 (5 bases). CDR3 length: 13 residues. Germline loops: CDR1 MNHEY, CDR2 SMNVEV (reference sequence). Trimming shortened V by 5 bases and J by 5 bases, and 12 bases separated the two germline ends.

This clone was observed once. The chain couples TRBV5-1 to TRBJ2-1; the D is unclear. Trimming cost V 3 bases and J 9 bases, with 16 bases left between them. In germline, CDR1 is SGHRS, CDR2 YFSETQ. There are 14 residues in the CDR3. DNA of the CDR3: TGCGCCAGCAGCTCCCGACTCGACCTAATTGAGCAGTTCTTC. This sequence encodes CASSSRLDLIEQFF.

The CDR3 spells CASGPTSGNEQFF. DNA of the CDR3: TGTGCCAGCGGACCAACTAGCGGCAATGAGCAGTTCTTC. The chain couples TRBV28 to TRBJ2-1; 8 bases map to TRBD2. J gave up 6 bases and V 8 bases, and 6 bases lay outside the gene matches. Germline V gene data show CDR1 as MDHEN and CDR2 as SYDVKM. CDR3 length: 13 residues. Complete variable domain (other parts from reference TRBV28 and TRBJ2-1): DVKVTQSSRYLVKRTGEKVFLECVQDMDHENMFWYRQDPGLGLRLIYFSYDVKMKEKGDIPEGYSVSREKKERFSLILESASTNQTSMYLCASGPTSGNEQFFGPGTRLTVL.

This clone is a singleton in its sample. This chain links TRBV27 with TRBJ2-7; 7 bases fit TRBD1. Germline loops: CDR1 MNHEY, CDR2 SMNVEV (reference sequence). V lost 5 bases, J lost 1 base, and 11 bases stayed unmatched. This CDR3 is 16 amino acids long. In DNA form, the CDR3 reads TGTGCCAGCAGTCCGTCGCAGGGGGAACTGTCCTACGAGCAGTACTTC. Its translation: CASSPSQGELSYEQYF.

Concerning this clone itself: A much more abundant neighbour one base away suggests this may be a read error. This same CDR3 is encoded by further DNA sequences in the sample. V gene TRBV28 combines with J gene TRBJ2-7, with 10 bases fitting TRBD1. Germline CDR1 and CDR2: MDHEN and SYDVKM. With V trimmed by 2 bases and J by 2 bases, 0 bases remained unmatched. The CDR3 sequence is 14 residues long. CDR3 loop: CASSLGTGAYEQYF. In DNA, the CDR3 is TGTGCCAGCAGTTTAGGGACAGGGGCCTACGAGCAGTACTTC.

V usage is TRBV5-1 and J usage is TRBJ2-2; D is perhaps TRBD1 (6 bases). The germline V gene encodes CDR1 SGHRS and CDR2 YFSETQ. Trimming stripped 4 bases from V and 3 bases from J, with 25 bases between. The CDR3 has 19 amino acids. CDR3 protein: CASSPTTHRVPWDTGELFF. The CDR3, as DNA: TGCGCCAGCAGCCCTACTACTCACAGGGTTCCGTGGGACACCGGGGAGCTGTTTTTT.

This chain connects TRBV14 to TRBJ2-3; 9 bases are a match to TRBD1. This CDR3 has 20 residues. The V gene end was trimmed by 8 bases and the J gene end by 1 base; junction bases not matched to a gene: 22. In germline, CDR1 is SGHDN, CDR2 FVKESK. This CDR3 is CASSPIRDRDGRLGTDTQYF. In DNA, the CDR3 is TGTGCCAGCTCCCCTATACGGGACAGGGACGGGAGATTAGGCACAGATACGCAGTATTTT.

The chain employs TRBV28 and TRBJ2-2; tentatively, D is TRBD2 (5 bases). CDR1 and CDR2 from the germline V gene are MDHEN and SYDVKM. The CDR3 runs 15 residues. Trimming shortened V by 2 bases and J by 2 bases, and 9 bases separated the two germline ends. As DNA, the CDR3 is TGTGCCAGCAGTTTAACCGGGGAAAACACCGGGGAGCTGTTTTTT. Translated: CASSLTGENTGELFF.

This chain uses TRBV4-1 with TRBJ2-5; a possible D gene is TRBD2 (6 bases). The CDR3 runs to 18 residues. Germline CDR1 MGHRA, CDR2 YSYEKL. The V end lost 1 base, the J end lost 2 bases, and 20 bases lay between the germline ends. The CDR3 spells CASSQVPGGRLPQETQYF. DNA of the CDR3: TGCGCCAGCAGCCAAGTCCCCGGAGGGAGGTTACCACAAGAGACCCAGTACTTC.

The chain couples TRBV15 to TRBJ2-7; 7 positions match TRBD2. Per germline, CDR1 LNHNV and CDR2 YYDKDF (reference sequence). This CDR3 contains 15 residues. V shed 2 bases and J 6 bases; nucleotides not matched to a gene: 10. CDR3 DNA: TGTGCCACCAGCAGACCTTCCGGGGGAGGGCCCGAGCAGTACTTC. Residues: CATSRPSGGGPEQYF.

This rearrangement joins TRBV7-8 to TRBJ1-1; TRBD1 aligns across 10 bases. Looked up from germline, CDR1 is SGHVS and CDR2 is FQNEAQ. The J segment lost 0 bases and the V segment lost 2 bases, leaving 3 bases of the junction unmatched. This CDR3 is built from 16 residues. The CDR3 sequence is CASSLRGTGVNTEAFF. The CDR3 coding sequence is TGTGCCAGCAGCTTACGAGGGACAGGGGTGAACACTGAAGCTTTCTTT.

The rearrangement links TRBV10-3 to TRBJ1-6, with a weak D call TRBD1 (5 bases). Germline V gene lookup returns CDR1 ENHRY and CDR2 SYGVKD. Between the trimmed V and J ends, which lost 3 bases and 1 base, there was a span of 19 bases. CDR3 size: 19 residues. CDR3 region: CAISDLGPRSGSYNSPLHF. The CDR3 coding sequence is TGTGCCATCAGTGATTTGGGACCGCGGTCTGGTTCCTATAATTCACCCCTCCACTTT.

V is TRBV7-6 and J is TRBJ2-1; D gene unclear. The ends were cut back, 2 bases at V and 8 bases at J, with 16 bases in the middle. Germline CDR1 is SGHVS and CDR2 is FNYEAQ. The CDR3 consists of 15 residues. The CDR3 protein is CASSLKPSSTHEQFF. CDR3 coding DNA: TGTGCCAGCAGCTTAAAACCCTCTAGTACCCATGAGCAGTTCTTC.